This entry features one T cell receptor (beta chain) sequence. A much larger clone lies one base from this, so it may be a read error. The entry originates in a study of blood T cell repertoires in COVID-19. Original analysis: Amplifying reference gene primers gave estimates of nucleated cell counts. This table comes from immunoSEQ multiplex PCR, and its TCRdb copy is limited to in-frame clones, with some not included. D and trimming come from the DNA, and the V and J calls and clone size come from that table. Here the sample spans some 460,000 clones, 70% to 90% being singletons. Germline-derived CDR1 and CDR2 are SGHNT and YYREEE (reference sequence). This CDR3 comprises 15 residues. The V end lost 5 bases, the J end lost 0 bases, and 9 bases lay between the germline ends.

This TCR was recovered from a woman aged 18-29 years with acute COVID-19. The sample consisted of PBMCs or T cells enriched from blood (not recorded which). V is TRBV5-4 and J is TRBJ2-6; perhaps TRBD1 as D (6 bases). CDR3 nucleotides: TGTGCCAGCAGTCCGGACAGCTCTGGGGCCAACGTCCTGACTTTC. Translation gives CASSPDSSGANVLTF. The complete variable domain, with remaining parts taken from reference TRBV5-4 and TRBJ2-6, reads ETGVTQSPTHLIKTRGQQVTLRCSSQSGHNTVSWYQQALGQGPQFIFQYYREEENGRGNFPPRFSGLQFPNYSSELNVNALELDDSALYLCASSPDSSGANVLTFGAGSRLTVL.